This T cell receptor beta chain was retrieved from a study of T cell clonality in common variable immunodeficiency. Overall study findings and caveats: In common variable immunodeficiency, TCR beta chains reportedly carried fewer deletions and N-nucleotide insertions. Compared with controls, CVID subjects had fewer shared TCRbeta clones.

Control and CVID samples contributed equal amounts of genomic DNA. TCRdb keeps only in-frame clones here, not all; method: immunoSEQ multiplex PCR. There are around 13,000 clones in the sample, none observed a single time. This clone was recorded a few times. The target antigen is unknown. The CDR3 is cut off 3 residues early in the read; its end comes from the germline J gene. The germline CDR1 and CDR2 sequences are SEHNR and FQNEAQ (reference sequence). The CDR3 extends over 15 amino acids. The V and J ends lost 4 bases and 2 bases respectively, with 12 bases between them. The material sequenced was peripheral blood mononuclear cells. V is TRBV7-9 and J is TRBJ1-3; tentatively, D is TRBD1 (5 bases). This sequence originates from a human donor with common variable immunodeficiency. Partial CDR3 DNA: TGTGCCAGCAGCTCATTGTGGACACCTGGAAACACC. This codes for CASSSLWTPGNT. The CDR3 as a whole reads CASSSLWTPGNTIYF. Based on the CDR3 plus reference TRBV7-9 and TRBJ1-3, the full variable domain is DTGVSQNPRHKITKRGQNVTFRCDPISEHNRLYWYRQTLGQGPEFLTYFQNEAQLEKSRLLSDRFSAERPKGSFSTLEIQRTEQGDSAMYLCASSSLWTPGNTIYFGEGSWLTVV.